The text below deals with one T cell receptor beta chain. Per germline, CDR1 SGHKS and CDR2 YYEKEE (reference sequence). There are 16 residues in the CDR3. V was clipped by 2 bases and J by 6 bases; unmatched bases: 12. These data originate in a study of blood T cell repertoires in COVID-19. Study as a whole: The samples span acute and convalescent COVID-19 from the United States, Italy and Spain.

Sequenced by immunoSEQ multiplex PCR; TCRdb stores in-frame clones only, minus some. The table lists some 100,000 clones, 70% to 80% of them singletons. The J gene is TRBJ1-2, the V gene TRBV5-5; 8 bases agree with TRBD1. Source material: peripheral blood. The receptor comes from a human donor in a cohort sampled during active COVID-19. CDR3 nucleotide sequence: TGTGCCAGCAGCTTACCCCCGGCAGGGGGCGCGGATGGCTACACCTTC. This translates into CASSLPPAGGADGYTF.